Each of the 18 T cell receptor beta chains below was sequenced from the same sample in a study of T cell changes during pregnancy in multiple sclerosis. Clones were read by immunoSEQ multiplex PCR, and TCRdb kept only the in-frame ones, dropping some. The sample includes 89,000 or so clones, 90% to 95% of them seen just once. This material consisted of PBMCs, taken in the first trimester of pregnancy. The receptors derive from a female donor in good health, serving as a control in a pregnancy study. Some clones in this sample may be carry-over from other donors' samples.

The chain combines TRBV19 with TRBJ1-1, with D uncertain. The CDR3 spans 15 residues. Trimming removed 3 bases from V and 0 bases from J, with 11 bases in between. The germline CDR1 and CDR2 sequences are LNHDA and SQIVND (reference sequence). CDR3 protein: CASSMAGHLNTEAFF. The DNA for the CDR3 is TGTGCCAGTAGTATGGCAGGCCATCTGAACACTGAAGCTTTCTTT.

DNA of the CDR3: TGTGCCAGCAGTTTAAGGTCAGGGGAATCCTACGAGCAGTACTTC. It is translated as CASSLRSGESYEQYF. The chain employs TRBV27 and TRBJ2-7; a weak D match, TRBD1 (6 bases). This CDR3 is built from 15 residues. From germline, CDR1 is MNHEY and CDR2 SMNVEV (reference sequence). V was shortened by 2 bases and J by 1 base, with 12 bases between the two germline ends.

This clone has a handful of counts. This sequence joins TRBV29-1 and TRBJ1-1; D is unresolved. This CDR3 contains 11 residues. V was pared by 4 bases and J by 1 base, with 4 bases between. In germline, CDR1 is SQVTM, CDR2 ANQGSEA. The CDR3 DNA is TGCAGCGTTGTACAGAACACTGAAGCTTTCTTT. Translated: CSVVQNTEAFF.

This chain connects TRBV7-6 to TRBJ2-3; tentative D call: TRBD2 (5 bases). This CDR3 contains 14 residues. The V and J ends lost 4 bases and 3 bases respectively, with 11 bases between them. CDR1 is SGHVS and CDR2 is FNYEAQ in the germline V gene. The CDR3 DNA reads TGTGCCAGCAGCTCCATCGGGGAGACAGATACGCAGTATTTT. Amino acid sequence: CASSSIGETDTQYF. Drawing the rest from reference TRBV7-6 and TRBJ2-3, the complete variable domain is GAGVSQSPRYKVTKRGQDVALRCDPISGHVSLYWYRQALGQGPEFLTYFNYEAQQDKSGLPNDRFSAERPEGSISTLTIQRTEQRDSAMYRCASSSIGETDTQYFGPGTRLTVL.

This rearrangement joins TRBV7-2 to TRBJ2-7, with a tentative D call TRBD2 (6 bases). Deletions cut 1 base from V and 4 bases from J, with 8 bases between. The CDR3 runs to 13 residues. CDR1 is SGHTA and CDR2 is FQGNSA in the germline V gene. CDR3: CASSLGGVYEQYF. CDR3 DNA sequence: TGTGCCAGCAGCTTAGGGGGGGTATACGAGCAGTACTTC.

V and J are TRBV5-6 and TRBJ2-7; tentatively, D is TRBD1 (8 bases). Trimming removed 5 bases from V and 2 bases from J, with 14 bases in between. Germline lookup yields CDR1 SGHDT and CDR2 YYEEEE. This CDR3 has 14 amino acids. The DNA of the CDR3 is TGTGCCAGCAGTGGACAGGGAGGGGCCTACGAGCAGTACTTC. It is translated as CASSGQGGAYEQYF.

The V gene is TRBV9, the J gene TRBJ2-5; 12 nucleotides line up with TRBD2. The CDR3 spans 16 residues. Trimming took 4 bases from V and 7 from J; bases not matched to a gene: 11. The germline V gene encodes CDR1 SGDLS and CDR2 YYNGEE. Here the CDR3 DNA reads TGTGCCAGCAGCCGGACTAGCGGGGACCGGAAGCTGACCCAGTACTTC. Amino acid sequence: CASSRTSGDRKLTQYF.

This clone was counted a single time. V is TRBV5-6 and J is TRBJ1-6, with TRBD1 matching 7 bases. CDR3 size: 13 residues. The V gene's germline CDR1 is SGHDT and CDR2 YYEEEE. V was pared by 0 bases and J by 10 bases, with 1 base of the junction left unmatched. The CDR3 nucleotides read TGTGCCAGCAGCTTGGGGGACAGCTCACCCCTCCACTTT. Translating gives CASSLGDSSPLHF. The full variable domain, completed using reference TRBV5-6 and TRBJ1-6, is DAGVTQSPTHLIKTRGQQVTLRCSPKSGHDTVSWYQQALGQGPQFIFQYYEEEERQRGNFPDRFSGHQFPNYSSELNVNALLLGDSALYLCASSLGDSSPLHFGNGTRLTVT.

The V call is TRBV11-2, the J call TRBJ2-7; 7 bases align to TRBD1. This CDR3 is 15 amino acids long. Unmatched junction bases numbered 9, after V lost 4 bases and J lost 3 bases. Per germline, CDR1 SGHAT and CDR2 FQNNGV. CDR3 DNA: TGTGCCAGCAGCTCCCCTCGGGACAGTCACTACGAGCAGTACTTC. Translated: CASSSPRDSHYEQYF.

The CDR3 DNA is TGTGCCAGCAGCTTGGAGCCTAGCGTCTCCTACGAGCAGTACTTC. This codes for CASSLEPSVSYEQYF. This chain connects TRBV5-5 to TRBJ2-7; maybe TRBD2 (6 bases). This CDR3 is built from 15 residues. Germline loops: CDR1 SGHKS, CDR2 YYEKEE (reference sequence). Trimming stripped 0 bases from V and 0 bases from J, with 10 bases between.

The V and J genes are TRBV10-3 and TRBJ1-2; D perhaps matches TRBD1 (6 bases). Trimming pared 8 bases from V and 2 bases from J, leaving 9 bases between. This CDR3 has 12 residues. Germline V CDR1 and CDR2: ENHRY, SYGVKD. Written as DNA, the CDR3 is TGTGCCATCCGACAGGAGAACTATGGCTACACCTTC. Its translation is CAIRQENYGYTF.

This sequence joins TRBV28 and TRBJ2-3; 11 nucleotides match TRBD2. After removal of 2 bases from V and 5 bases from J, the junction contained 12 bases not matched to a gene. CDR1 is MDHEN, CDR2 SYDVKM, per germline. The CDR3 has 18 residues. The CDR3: CASSLGPGLADLGDTQYF. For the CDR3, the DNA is TGTGCCAGCAGTTTAGGTCCGGGACTAGCGGATCTTGGAGATACGCAGTATTTT.

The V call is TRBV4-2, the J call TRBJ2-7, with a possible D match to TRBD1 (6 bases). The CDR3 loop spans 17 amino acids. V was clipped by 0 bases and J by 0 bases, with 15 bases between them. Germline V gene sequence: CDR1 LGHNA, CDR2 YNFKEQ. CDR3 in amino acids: CASSQDHQGHSSYEQYF. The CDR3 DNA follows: TGTGCCAGCAGCCAAGATCATCAGGGACATAGCTCCTACGAGCAGTACTTC.

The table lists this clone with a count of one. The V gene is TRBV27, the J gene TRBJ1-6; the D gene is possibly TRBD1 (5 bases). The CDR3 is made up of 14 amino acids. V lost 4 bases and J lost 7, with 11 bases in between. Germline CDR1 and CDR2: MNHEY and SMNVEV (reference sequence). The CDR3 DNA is TGTGCCAGCAGTTGGGGCTCTTCCAATTCACCCCTCCACTTT. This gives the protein CASSWGSSNSPLHF.

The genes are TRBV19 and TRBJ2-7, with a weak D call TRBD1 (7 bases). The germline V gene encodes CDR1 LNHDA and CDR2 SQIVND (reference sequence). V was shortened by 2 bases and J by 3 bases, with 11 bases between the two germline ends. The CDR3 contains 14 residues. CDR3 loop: CASSIQGGVYEQYF. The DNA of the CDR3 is TGTGCCAGTAGTATACAGGGGGGTGTCTACGAGCAGTACTTC.

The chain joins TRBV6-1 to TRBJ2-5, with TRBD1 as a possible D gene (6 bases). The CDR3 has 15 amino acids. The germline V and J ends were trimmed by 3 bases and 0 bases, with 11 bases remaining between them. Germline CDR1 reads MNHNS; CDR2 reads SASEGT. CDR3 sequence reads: CASSDPDRYQETQYF. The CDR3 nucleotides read TGTGCCAGCAGTGATCCGGACAGATACCAAGAGACCCAGTACTTC.

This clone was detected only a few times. CDR3 loop: CASGNSGQGVHTQYF. The CDR3 region has the DNA TGTGCCAGCGGCAACTCGGGACAGGGTGTGCATACGCAGTATTTT. The gene calls are TRBV25-1 and TRBJ2-3; TRBD1 aligns across 9 bases. Germline V CDR1 and CDR2: MGHDK, SYGVNS. V was clipped by 8 bases and J by 7 bases; unmatched bases: 13. The CDR3 is 15 amino acids.

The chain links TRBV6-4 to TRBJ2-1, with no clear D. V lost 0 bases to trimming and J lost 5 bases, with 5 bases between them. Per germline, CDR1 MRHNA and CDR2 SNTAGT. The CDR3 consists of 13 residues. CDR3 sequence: CASSDSSNNEQFF. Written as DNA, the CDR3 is TGTGCCAGCAGTGACTCCAGTAACAATGAGCAGTTCTTC.